One sample yielded the 24 T cell receptor beta chains listed below, sequenced in a study of blood T cells in healthy people across ages. Primed by a sample-barcoded 5' primer and a J-beta primer mix, a second PCR proceeded for roughly 7 to 11 cycles. From the 5' RACE reads, TCRdb called clonotypes with MiXCR, one entry per CDR3 protein. The profile shows 450,000 to 650,000 distinct CDR3 sequences, about 24% of them singletons. The same data also contributed to another study, on T cells of mothers and their children.

Sequences were obtained from blood. These receptors were collected from a boy between 10 and 17 years old in good health.

The V gene is TRBV7-2, the J gene TRBJ2-4, with a possible D match to TRBD2 (6 bases). The CDR3 sequence is 14 residues long. The germline V gene encodes CDR1 SGHTA and CDR2 FQGNSA. V was pared by 1 base and J by 8 bases, with 12 bases between. CDR3 amino acids: CASSLGLARHIQYF. CDR3 DNA: TGTGCCAGCAGCTTAGGGCTAGCGAGGCACATTCAGTACTTC.

This clonotype has only a few counts. The chain couples TRBV7-9 to TRBJ2-2, with a tentative D call TRBD1 (5 bases). This CDR3 is built from 15 residues. The germline gives CDR1 SEHNR, CDR2 FQNEAQ (reference sequence). Trimming shortened V by 1 base and J by 4 bases, and 10 bases separated the two germline ends. CDR3 protein: CASSLGQPVTGELFF. CDR3 DNA: TGTGCCAGCAGCTTAGGACAGCCTGTCACCGGGGAGCTGTTTTTT.

The chain recombines TRBV6-5 with TRBJ2-5; 8 bases fit TRBD2. With 4 bases clipped from V and 6 bases from J, the junction kept 4 bases outside the gene matches. The CDR3 is 13 residues long. Per the germline V gene, CDR1 is MNHEY and CDR2 is SVGAGI. The CDR3 DNA reads TGTGCCAGCAGTTCCGGACTAGCACAGACCCAGTACTTC. As protein: CASSSGLAQTQYF.

The table lists this clonotype with a few counts. This chain connects TRBV28 to TRBJ1-3; TRBD1 matches 10 bases. The ends lost 6 bases at V and 4 bases at J; junction bases unmatched: 9. The germline V gene encodes CDR1 MDHEN and CDR2 SYDVKM. This CDR3 is built from 16 residues. The CDR3 protein is CASSPRGQGRGNTIYF. The DNA for the CDR3 is TGTGCCAGCAGCCCCCGGGGACAGGGGAGGGGAAACACCATATATTTT.

This clonotype turned up a few times. The genes are TRBV2 and TRBJ1-6, with TRBD1 matching 7 bases. Germline V lookup: CDR1 SNHLY, CDR2 FYNNEI. V trimming: 7 bases; J trimming: 10 bases; junction bases outside the gene matches: 13. The CDR3 is made up of 15 amino acids. The CDR3 sequence is CASKFQEGARSPLHF. The DNA of the CDR3 is TGTGCCAGCAAATTCCAAGAGGGGGCAAGATCACCCCTCCACTTT.

The genes are TRBV12-3 or TRBV12-4 and TRBJ2-3; TRBD2 might be the D (5 bases). The CDR3 has 14 amino acids. Trimming removed 0 bases at V and 6 bases at J, with 10 bases between. CDR3: CASSLAGEIDTQYF. The CDR3 DNA sequence: TGTGCCAGCAGTTTAGCGGGAGAGATCGATACGCAGTATTTT.

This sequence joins TRBV29-1 and TRBJ2-3; 7 bases are shared with TRBD2. Germline CDR1 reads SQVTM; CDR2 reads ANQGSEA. V gave up 1 base and J gave up 2 bases; unmatched junction bases: 9. This CDR3 has 16 residues. This chain's CDR3 is CSVEGSRGDPTDTQYF. The DNA for the CDR3 is TGCAGCGTTGAAGGGAGCCGGGGGGACCCCACAGATACGCAGTATTTT.

This chain connects TRBV6-2 or TRBV6-3 to TRBJ2-3; possibly TRBD2 for D (5 bases). CDR3 length: 14 residues. The V and J ends lost 6 bases and 3 bases respectively, with 13 bases between them. Germline CDR1 is MNHEY and CDR2 is SVGEGT. DNA for the CDR3: TGTGCCAGCAGGGAGGCAGGACGTACAGATACGCAGTATTTT. This gives the protein CASREAGRTDTQYF.

This clonotype has only a few counts. The gene calls are TRBV29-1 and TRBJ2-5; the match to TRBD1 covers 7 bases. Per germline, CDR1 SQVTM and CDR2 ANQGSEA. V gave up 1 base and J gave up 2 bases; unmatched junction bases: 13. There are 17 residues in the CDR3. The CDR3 reads CSVEVPDRVGLQETQYF. In nucleotides, the CDR3 is TGCAGCGTTGAAGTTCCAGACAGGGTAGGGTTACAAGAGACCCAGTACTTC.

The chain employs TRBV5-1 and TRBJ2-3; 7 nucleotides agree with TRBD1. The CDR3 sequence is 16 residues long. The trim removed 0 bases at V and 2 bases at J, leaving 6 bases unmatched. The germline V gene encodes CDR1 SGHRS and CDR2 YFSETQ. The CDR3 is CASSLDRGPTTDTQYF. CDR3 sequence (DNA): TGCGCCAGCAGCTTGGACAGGGGACCCACCACAGATACGCAGTATTTT. Full variable domain (missing parts from reference TRBV5-1 and TRBJ2-3): KAGVTQTPRYLIKTRGQQVTLSCSPISGHRSVSWYQQTPGQGLQFLFEYFSETQRNKGNFPGRFSGRQFSNSRSEMNVSTLELGDSALYLCASSLDRGPTTDTQYFGPGTRLTVL.

As to this clonotype: This is likely a read error, given that the CDR3 carries no conserved phenylalanine or tryptophan at its end. The rearrangement joins TRBV29-1 to TRBJ2-5; tentative D call: TRBD2 (6 bases). Germline V lookup: CDR1 SQVTM, CDR2 ANQGSEA. Between the trimmed V and J ends, which lost 4 bases and 11 bases, there was a span of 17 bases. This CDR3 spans 12 amino acids. CDR3 residues: CSVALLSGVQYS. For the CDR3, the DNA is TGCAGCGTTGCCCTGCTTTCGGGAGTGCAGTACTCC.

The chain recombines TRBV9 with TRBJ1-6; D gene ambiguous. Per the germline V gene, CDR1 is SGDLS and CDR2 is YYNGEE. V was trimmed by 1 base and J by 6 bases, leaving 8 bases between them. The CDR3 is made up of 14 amino acids. The CDR3 loop reads CASSVSRSNSPLHF. CDR3 DNA: TGTGCCAGCAGCGTATCCCGGAGTAATTCACCCCTCCACTTT.

This clonotype has only a few counts. CDR3 sequence (DNA): TGTGCCAGCATCCTATCCGGCGGGACAGGGAATGAGCAGTTCTTC. Protein: CASILSGGTGNEQFF. J is TRBJ2-1 and V is TRBV28, with 9 bases matching TRBD1. The CDR3 covers 15 residues. Germline V lookup: CDR1 MDHEN, CDR2 SYDVKM. The trim removed 7 bases at V and 7 bases at J, leaving 11 bases unmatched.

The genes are TRBV18 and TRBJ1-6; possibly TRBD1 for D (6 bases). The V and J ends lost 0 bases and 12 bases respectively, with 12 bases between them. Per germline, CDR1 KGHSH and CDR2 LQKENI. The CDR3 has 14 amino acids. CDR3 protein: CASSPPTGQLPLHF. In nucleotides, the CDR3 is TGTGCCAGCTCACCACCTACCGGACAGTTACCCCTCCACTTT.

Only a few counts were recorded for this clonotype. This chain uses TRBV7-9 with TRBJ1-1, with D tentatively TRBD1 (5 bases). Trimming removed 0 bases at V and 3 bases at J, with 11 bases between. Germline CDR1 SEHNR, CDR2 FQNEAQ (reference sequence). The CDR3 covers 15 residues. The CDR3 DNA reads as TGTGCCAGCAGCTTAGCGCTGGGGGGTGACACTGAAGCTTTCTTT. As protein: CASSLALGGDTEAFF.

This clonotype has just a few counts. This chain joins TRBV28 and TRBJ2-5; D possibly corresponds to TRBD2 (6 bases). The closer fit of TRBJ2-7 to the DNA end suggests the J call may be wrong. The germline CDR1 and CDR2 sequences are MDHEN and SYDVKM. This CDR3 has 15 amino acids. CDR3: CASSLPGGPDYEQYF. The CDR3 region has the DNA TGTGCCAGCAGCCTCCCCGGGGGACCGGACTACGAGCAGTACTTC.

This clonotype turned up a few times. The chain is built from TRBV28 and TRBJ2-1; either TRBD1 or TRBD2 may supply D (6 bases each). Per germline, CDR1 MDHEN and CDR2 SYDVKM. Trimming removed 1 base from V and 6 bases from J, with 25 bases in between. This CDR3 region has 19 residues. CDR3 amino acids: CASSLFGRDGTIGGNEQFF. The CDR3 nucleotides are TGTGCCAGCAGTTTATTCGGCAGGGACGGGACAATCGGGGGCAATGAGCAGTTCTTC.

The sample holds a few counts of this clonotype. This rearrangement joins TRBV12-3 or TRBV12-4 to TRBJ2-7; D is unresolved. V lost 3 bases and J 3 bases, leaving 12 bases between the germline ends. The CDR3 loop spans 14 amino acids. Written as DNA, the CDR3 is TGTGCCAGCAGTTTTTCCCCGACCGACTACGAGCAGTACTTC. Its translation is CASSFSPTDYEQYF.

This rearrangement joins TRBV20-1 to TRBJ2-1; 9 bases agree with TRBD2. With 5 bases clipped from V and 2 bases from J, the junction kept 13 bases outside the gene matches. CDR3 size: 17 residues. Germline V lookup: CDR1 DFQATT, CDR2 SNEGSKA (reference sequence). CDR3 loop: CSAPTAGTSYPYNEQFF. The CDR3 nucleotides read TGCAGTGCTCCAACGGCCGGGACTAGCTACCCCTACAATGAGCAGTTCTTC.

V is TRBV7-2 and J is TRBJ2-4; D not certain. Trimming took 4 bases from V and 5 from J, leaving 3 bases between them. Germline V gene sequence: CDR1 SGHTA, CDR2 FQGNSA. There are 11 residues in the CDR3. CDR3 sequence: CASSSENIQYF. The CDR3, as DNA: TGTGCCAGCAGCTCGGAAAACATTCAGTACTTC.

The chain employs TRBV7-2 and TRBJ2-7, with no clear D. The CDR3 totals 12 residues. Germline V CDR1 and CDR2: SGHTA, FQGNSA. V lost 8 bases and J 4 bases, leaving 12 bases between the germline ends. The DNA of the CDR3 is TGTGCCAGCTCCGTCCTATCTTACGAGCAGTACTTC. Encoded protein: CASSVLSYEQYF.

The J gene is TRBJ2-5, the V gene TRBV5-6; D may be TRBD2 (6 bases). CDR3 length: 13 amino acids. V lost 6 bases and J lost 1, with 10 bases in between. Germline V gene data show CDR1 as SGHDT and CDR2 as YYEEEE. The CDR3 is CASKRALQETQYF. The CDR3 DNA is TGTGCCAGCAAGCGGGCTCTCCAAGAGACCCAGTACTTC.

The chain employs TRBV11-3 and TRBJ2-1, with D possibly TRBD1 on 6 matching bases. Trimming left V 5 bases short and J 4 bases short, with 18 bases between. This CDR3 has 16 residues. Germline V gives CDR1 SGHNT, CDR2 YENEEA. CDR3: CASSPRQAPTYNEQFF. CDR3 nucleotides: TGTGCCAGCAGCCCTCGACAGGCACCAACATACAATGAGCAGTTCTTC. The whole variable domain, remainder taken from reference TRBV11-3 and TRBJ2-1, is EAGVVQSPRYKIIEKKQPVAFWCNPISGHNTLYWYLQNLGQGPELLIRYENEEAVDDSQLPKDRFSAERLKGVDSTLKIQPAELGDSAVYLCASSPRQAPTYNEQFFGPGTRLTVL.

This clonotype has a count of ten or more. The chain has TRBV29-1 and TRBJ2-5; 11 nucleotides line up with TRBD1. CDR1 is SQVTM, CDR2 ANQGSEA, per germline. V was clipped by 6 bases and J by 5 bases; unmatched bases: 11. This CDR3 is 15 amino acids long. This CDR3 reads CSVYNVDRGPETQYF. The CDR3 DNA sequence: TGCAGCGTCTACAACGTGGACAGGGGGCCGGAGACCCAGTACTTC.